These 19 T cell receptor beta chains came from one sample sequenced in a study of metastatic and nonmetastatic thyroid tumors (TCRdb year 2020). None of the patients had been given any treatment before thyroid surgery. Libraries were constructed by PCR. Reads for this sample came from an Illumina HiSeq 4000. TCRdb applied fastp at Q25 and MiXCR to the public reads, then kept only in-frame beta chains. The sample table holds about 40,000 clones, of which about 16% were seen once. 3.5% to 4% of the sample is in the top ten clones. The material sequenced was blood. These receptors were collected from a female donor with papillary thyroid cancer or a benign thyroid nodule (not recorded which). Some clones in this sample may be carry-over from other donors' samples.

This clone was observed many times. This sequence joins TRBV4-1 and TRBJ1-1; no definite D call. This CDR3 is built from 13 residues. Germline values: CDR1 MGHRA, CDR2 YSYEKL. The V gene lost 5 bases and the J gene lost 2 bases, with 9 bases spanning the gap. For the CDR3, the DNA is TGCGCCAGCAGCTCCGACGGTAACACTGAAGCTTTCTTT. Its protein is CASSSDGNTEAFF.

The chain employs TRBV30 and TRBJ2-7, with 15 bases that match TRBD2. Germline-derived CDR1 and CDR2 are GTSNPN and SVGIG (reference sequence). V lost 3 bases, J lost 4 bases, and 13 bases stayed unmatched. There are 18 residues in the CDR3. CDR3 loop: CAWSDTPGLAGGRYEQYF. The CDR3 bases are TGTGCCTGGAGCGACACCCCGGGACTAGCGGGAGGACGGTACGAGCAGTACTTC.

This clone has ten or more counts. The chain is built from TRBV28 and TRBJ2-1, with a weak D call TRBD1 (6 bases). Germline V lookup: CDR1 MDHEN, CDR2 SYDVKM. This CDR3 comprises 11 residues. V was clipped by 7 bases and J by 9 bases, with 10 bases between them. CDR3 loop: CASNRAGEQFF. For the CDR3, the DNA is TGTGCCAGCAACAGGGCCGGTGAGCAGTTCTTC. The full variable domain, rest sourced from reference TRBV28 and TRBJ2-1, is DVKVTQSSRYLVKRTGEKVFLECVQDMDHENMFWYRQDPGLGLRLIYFSYDVKMKEKGDIPEGYSVSREKKERFSLILESASTNQTSMYLCASNRAGEQFFGPGTRLTVL.

This clone showed up many times. The chain uses TRBV20-1 and TRBJ2-7; TRBD2 aligns across 13 bases. J lost 0 bases, V lost 3 bases, and 5 bases had no gene match. This CDR3 contains 16 residues. Per the germline V gene, CDR1 is DFQATT and CDR2 is SNEGSKA (reference sequence). CDR3 sequence: CSASLGLAGDSYEQYF. DNA of the CDR3: TGCAGTGCTAGCCTTGGACTAGCGGGGGACTCCTACGAGCAGTACTTC.

V gene TRBV11-2 combines with J gene TRBJ2-3; 14 positions agree with TRBD2. The CDR3 extends over 16 amino acids. Germline CDR1 is SGHAT and CDR2 is FQNNGV. V shed 0 bases and J 8 bases; nucleotides not matched to a gene: 4. CDR3 bases: TGTGCCAGCAGCTTAGATGGGACTAGCGGGGGCGGTACGCAGTATTTT. The encoded protein is CASSLDGTSGGGTQYF.

The sample holds many counts of this clone. CDR3 sequence: CASSHSHSGELFF. DNA for the CDR3: TGTGCCAGCAGCCACAGTCATTCCGGGGAGCTGTTTTTT. V and J are TRBV11-3 and TRBJ2-2; D is uncertain. Germline CDR1 SGHNT, CDR2 YENEEA. The CDR3 runs 13 residues. The ends were cut back, 5 bases at V and 6 bases at J, with 10 bases in the middle.

The sample holds many counts of this clone. The chain recombines TRBV10-3 with TRBJ2-5; weak D call: TRBD1 (5 bases). Trimming took off 8 bases at V and 3 bases at J, with 13 bases between the two ends. Germline CDR1 reads ENHRY; CDR2 reads SYGVKD. The CDR3 totals 13 residues. CDR3 DNA: TGTGCCATCGCGGACGTAGGGGAAGAGACCCAGTACTTC. This encodes CAIADVGEETQYF.

This rearrangement joins TRBV6-1 to TRBJ2-5; a weak D match, TRBD2 (5 bases). V lost 7 bases and J lost 1, with 13 bases in between. The CDR3 length is 14 residues. Germline values: CDR1 MNHNS, CDR2 SASEGT. CDR3 bases: TGTGCCAGCATCTGGAGCGGCCTCCAAGAGACCCAGTACTTC. As protein: CASIWSGLQETQYF.

This clone was detected many times. The genes are TRBV15 and TRBJ1-3, with D possibly TRBD1 on 5 matching bases. CDR1 is LNHNV, CDR2 YYDKDF, per germline (reference sequence). V was shortened by 2 bases and J by 0 bases, with 17 bases between the two germline ends. The CDR3 is 18 amino acids. CDR3 loop: CATSRSPGPQPSGNTIYF. The CDR3 DNA follows: TGTGCCACCAGCAGAAGCCCGGGACCGCAGCCCTCTGGAAACACCATATATTTT.

This clone was picked up many times. The V gene is TRBV3-1, the J gene TRBJ2-3; D possibly corresponds to TRBD2 (6 bases). Deletions cut 6 bases from V and 4 bases from J, with 14 bases between. The CDR3 runs to 14 residues. Germline CDR1 and CDR2: LGHDT and YNNKEL (reference sequence). The CDR3 bases are TGTGCCAGCAGACCGGGGGTGGTTCCAGATACGCAGTATTTT. This translates into CASRPGVVPDTQYF.

This clone was seen at least ten times. The V and J genes are TRBV7-8 and TRBJ2-3; no clear D. This CDR3 region has 14 residues. CDR1 is SGHVS, CDR2 FQNEAQ, per germline. Trimming cost V 0 bases and J 6 bases, with 10 bases left between them. The CDR3 here is CASSLANPFDTQYF. The CDR3 DNA sequence: TGTGCCAGCAGCTTAGCGAACCCTTTCGATACGCAGTATTTT.

This clone was found many times. The gene calls are TRBV20-1 and TRBJ2-6; D may be TRBD2 (7 bases). The V gene lost 3 bases and the J gene lost 4 bases, with 22 bases spanning the gap. Germline V gene data show CDR1 as DFQATT and CDR2 as SNEGSKA (reference sequence). This CDR3 is 18 amino acids long. In DNA form, the CDR3 reads TGCAGTGCTAGTAGGGGGGAGGGGCTGTTCTTGGGGGCCAACGTCCTGACTTTC. It is translated as CSASRGEGLFLGANVLTF.

This clone was seen ten or more times. This sequence joins TRBV4-1 and TRBJ1-5, with D hard to call. This CDR3 is built from 15 residues. Trimming stripped 2 bases from V and 4 bases from J, with 12 bases between. The germline V gene has CDR1 MGHRA and CDR2 YSYEKL. The CDR3 is CASSQIIGGNQPQHF. The CDR3 DNA reads as TGCGCCAGCAGCCAAATTATCGGAGGGAATCAGCCCCAGCATTTT.

This clone was picked up many times. The rearrangement links TRBV6-1 to TRBJ1-1; D is unresolved. CDR1 MNHNS and CDR2 SASEGT come from the germline V gene. V lost 10 bases and J 4 bases, leaving 13 bases between the germline ends. The CDR3 loop spans 12 amino acids. CDR3 in amino acids: CATQRGPTEAFF. The CDR3 bases are TGTGCCACCCAACGAGGGCCCACTGAAGCTTTCTTT.

This clone was counted at least ten times. The rearrangement uses TRBV15 and TRBJ2-3; 8 bases align to TRBD2. CDR1 is LNHNV, CDR2 YYDKDF, per germline (reference sequence). CDR3 size: 17 residues. Trimming at V came to 1 base and at J to 4 bases, leaving 10 bases not matched to a gene. CDR3 nucleotide sequence: TGTGCCACCAGCAGAGGTCGGACTAGCACAAAGGCAGATACGCAGTATTTT. It is translated as CATSRGRTSTKADTQYF.

At least ten counts were recorded for this clone. The rearrangement uses TRBV5-1 and TRBJ2-7, with 7 positions matching TRBD1. J gave up 2 bases and V 4 bases, and 3 bases lay outside the gene matches. Germline V gene sequence: CDR1 SGHRS, CDR2 YFSETQ. CDR3 length: 13 residues. The chain's CDR3 is CASSITGAYEQYF. CDR3 nucleotide sequence: TGCGCCAGCAGCATTACAGGGGCCTACGAGCAGTACTTC.

This clone was counted ten times or more. V usage is TRBV5-1 and J usage is TRBJ2-7; 8 nucleotides align to TRBD2. Germline lookup yields CDR1 SGHRS and CDR2 YFSETQ. The ends lost 0 bases at V and 6 bases at J; junction bases unmatched: 5. The CDR3 is 14 residues long. The DNA of the CDR3 is TGCGCCAGCAGCTTGGCCGGGGGGGGGCGCGAGCAGTACTTC. Amino acids: CASSLAGGGREQYF.

As concerns this clone: A much larger clone differs by one base, so this may be a read error. CDR3 nucleotides: TGTGCCATCAGACCTAGCGGGGGGAACACCGGGGAGCCGTTTTTT. The encoded protein is CAIRPSGGNTGEPFF. This chain uses TRBV6-1 with TRBJ2-2; 11 bases are shared with TRBD2. The CDR3 consists of 15 residues. CDR1 and CDR2 from the germline V gene are MNHNS and SASEGT.

The V call is TRBV7-6, the J call TRBJ2-3; D tentatively reads TRBD1 or TRBD2 (5 bases each). Looked up from germline, CDR1 is SGHVS and CDR2 is FNYEAQ. The CDR3 totals 17 residues. The V and J ends lost 2 bases and 0 bases respectively, with 15 bases between them. Here the CDR3 reads CASSLRRGDSSTDTQYF. CDR3 coding DNA: TGTGCCAGCAGCTTACGTCGAGGGGATTCCAGCACAGATACGCAGTATTTT. The variable domain in full, completed from reference TRBV7-6 and TRBJ2-3, reads GAGVSQSPRYKVTKRGQDVALRCDPISGHVSLYWYRQALGQGPEFLTYFNYEAQQDKSGLPNDRFSAERPEGSISTLTIQRTEQRDSAMYRCASSLRRGDSSTDTQYFGPGTRLTVL.